The clone carrying this TCR beta chain was picked up many times. Its specificity is not known. The CDR3 is 16 residues long. Germline V lookup: CDR1 MDHEN, CDR2 SYDVKM. V lost 6 bases to trimming and J lost 6 bases; unmatched junction nucleotides: 16. The data derive from a study of beta chain features in type 1 diabetes. Study at large: Age and gender were similar between patients and healthy donors, as were cell yields.

Broader study findings: VDJ junctions in type 1 diabetes patients carried more deletions and fewer insertions. cDNA-based sequencing might over-represent cells highly expressing TCR. Sampled from patients, naive, central memory and Treg TCRB repertoires appeared more similar than those sampled from healthy donors.

The investigators reverse transcribed all of the isolated RNA, so they sequenced expressed TCRB transcripts. Here immunoSEQ multiplex PCR was the method, and the copy in TCRdb shows in-frame clones only, minus some. The sample gives fewer than 200,000 clones, about 7.3% of which show up once; 0.55% to 0.65% is in the top ten. Sequencing was done on a sample of central memory CD4+ T cells from blood. The chain employs TRBV28 and TRBJ2-7; TRBD1 matches 8 bases. This clonotype was sampled from a young man in good health. The CDR3 nucleotides read TGTGCCAGCAGACCGAAAGGCAGGGGGCGCCCGGGCGAGCAGTACTTC. Protein sequence: CASRPKGRGRPGEQYF. Variable domain in full (rest from reference TRBV28 and TRBJ2-7): DVKVTQSSRYLVKRTGEKVFLECVQDMDHENMFWYRQDPGLGLRLIYFSYDVKMKEKGDIPEGYSVSREKKERFSLILESASTNQTSMYLCASRPKGRGRPGEQYFGPGTRLTVT.